This T cell receptor (beta chain) was identified in a study of early T cells in non-severe SARS-CoV-2 infection. Overall study context: Whole-blood bulk RNA, unsorted, was sequenced, and chains were unpaired.

Researchers tagged individual cDNA molecules with unique molecular identifiers. TCRdb independently ran MiXCR on the 5' RACE reads; one entry per CDR3 protein. The sample has nearly 70,000 distinct CDR3 sequences; approximately 4.5% are singletons. Study findings and constraints: Comparison of clonotypes with VDJdb favored anti-spike CD8 responses while missing private and CD4 specificities.

Remarks on this clonotype: Antigen: not known.

Per germline, CDR1 DFQATT and CDR2 SNEGSKA (reference sequence). This CDR3 is 13 amino acids long. J gave up 3 bases and V 6 bases, and 4 bases lay outside the gene matches. The sequenced sample was whole blood, obtained at baseline. The chain carries TRBV20-1 and TRBJ2-5; 10 positions agree with TRBD2. This receptor was obtained from an adult who was a healthcare worker with PCR-confirmed SARS-CoV-2 infection or an uninfected control (not recorded which). The donor label of this sample is uncertain. CDR3 coding DNA: TGCAGTGCCACCGGGACTAGCGAAGAGACCCAGTACTTC. Translation: CSATGTSEETQYF.